This T cell receptor beta chain is from a study of shared clonotypes between healthy human individuals. General observations from the study: Researchers sampled only blood; tissue repertoires likely differ.

Genomic DNA per cell subset filled all wells of several immunoSEQ plates. Per the original data handling: ImmunoSEQ supplied junction-only sequences lacking quality scores, so filtering was different. Sequencing used immunoSEQ multiplex PCR; TCRdb keeps in-frame clones, though not all of them. The V and J calls and the clone size are those of that table, but D and trimming were determined from the DNA. The sample lists about 2 million clones, around 95% occurring once. A remark on this clone: Antigen unknown.

Both subsets, CD45RA+ naive and CD45RA-negative memory, were split from the CD4+ cells. Germline assignment: CDR1 KGHSH and CDR2 LQKENI. Trimming removed 2 bases at V and 4 bases at J, with 8 bases between. The length of the CDR3 is 13 residues. The sample consisted of naive CD4+ T cells sorted from blood. Noted subset: CD45RA+ positively selected. This receptor was taken from a man aged 18 to 29 in good health. The rearrangement uses TRBV18 and TRBJ2-5; D gene ambiguous. The CDR3 spells CASSPSQIETQYF. CDR3 coding DNA: TGTGCCAGCTCACCAAGTCAGATAGAGACCCAGTACTTC.